Shown below are 25 T cell receptor beta chains from a single sample sequenced in a study of spatial heterogeneity in lung cancer. Overall study findings and caveats: For expanded intratumoral alpha and beta TCRs, counts tracked tumor mutation counts.

The time point was: sample taken at primary tumor resection. MiXCR, run by TCRdb on the 5' RACE reads, gives a single entry per CDR3 protein. This table has 2,800 or so distinct CDR3 sequences, about 6.8% appearing once. No antigen has been assigned to these receptors. The sample here was lung tumor tissue, taken at surgery. The receptor source for this set is a male donor with early-stage non-small cell lung cancer.

Within the sample, this clonotype is medium-sized. The size of this beta chain means little, since it is a stray read in a library made for alpha chains. The chain couples TRBV18 to TRBJ2-3; D ambiguous. Germline V gene lookup returns CDR1 KGHSH and CDR2 LQKENI. Trimming removed 3 bases at V and 6 bases at J, with 7 bases between. The CDR3 has 12 residues. The CDR3 reads CASSPSLDTQYF. The CDR3 coding sequence is TGTGCCAGCTCACCTTCCCTCGATACGCAGTATTTT.

This clonotype qualifies as medium-sized. This beta chain appears as a stray read in a library generated for alpha chains; its size is not informative. The CDR3 nucleotides read TGTGCCAGCACTCAAGGTCAAGGAAAAAACATTCAGTACTTC. Translating it yields CASTQGQGKNIQYF. The J gene is TRBJ2-4, the V gene TRBV6-2 or TRBV6-3; D is uncertain. V gave up 7 bases and J gave up 4 bases, with 14 bases separating them. The CDR3 has 14 amino acids. Germline CDR1 reads MNHEY; CDR2 reads SVGEGT.

This clonotype is judged medium-sized. This beta chain is a stray read from a library made for alpha chains; its abundance is not meaningful. CDR3 loop: CASSTGPTGGGSTDTQYF. The CDR3, as DNA: TGTGCCAGCAGCACCGGCCCTACAGGGGGCGGTAGCACAGATACGCAGTATTTT. This chain links TRBV5-5 with TRBJ2-3; 9 nucleotides align to TRBD1. The CDR3 contains 18 residues. With V trimmed by 4 bases and J by 0 bases, 12 bases remained unmatched. Germline lookup yields CDR1 SGHKS and CDR2 YYEKEE (reference sequence).

This clonotype ranks as medium-sized. The library was built for alpha chains, so this beta chain is an off-target read and its size means little. The chain carries TRBV7-2 and TRBJ1-5; D is perhaps TRBD1 (6 bases). Trimming shortened V by 0 bases and J by 6 bases, and 12 bases separated the two germline ends. Germline V gene lookup returns CDR1 SGHTA and CDR2 FQGNSA. This CDR3 spans 15 amino acids. Here the CDR3 DNA reads TGTGCCAGCAGCTTAGCGCACAGGGTAGGTCAGCCCCAGCATTTT. Protein sequence: CASSLAHRVGQPQHF.

This clonotype was recorded at least ten times. Because the library targeted alpha chains, this beta chain is an off-target read whose size means little. The genes are TRBV7-6 and TRBJ2-3, with D tentatively TRBD1 (5 bases). The CDR3 runs 14 residues. V was clipped by 5 bases and J by 1 base, with 10 bases between them. In germline, CDR1 is SGHVS, CDR2 FNYEAQ. The CDR3: CASSRDSRTDTQYF. CDR3 coding DNA: TGTGCCAGCAGCCGCGACAGCCGCACAGATACGCAGTATTTT. Filled out from reference TRBV7-6 and TRBJ2-3, the complete variable domain reads GAGVSQSPRYKVTKRGQDVALRCDPISGHVSLYWYRQALGQGPEFLTYFNYEAQQDKSGLPNDRFSAERPEGSISTLTIQRTEQRDSAMYRCASSRDSRTDTQYFGPGTRLTVL.

This clonotype rates as medium-sized (0.01 to 0.1%). For a library built for alpha chains, this beta chain is a stray read; little rests on its size. V and J are TRBV28 and TRBJ1-4; weak D call: TRBD1 (5 bases). Germline V gene lookup returns CDR1 MDHEN and CDR2 SYDVKM. V was pared by 7 bases and J by 4 bases, with 13 bases between. The CDR3 spans 14 residues. DNA of the CDR3: TGTGCCAGCATCTCCGGGGGAAGTAATGAAAAACTGTTTTTT. As protein: CASISGGSNEKLFF. Filled out from reference TRBV28 and TRBJ1-4, the complete variable domain reads DVKVTQSSRYLVKRTGEKVFLECVQDMDHENMFWYRQDPGLGLRLIYFSYDVKMKEKGDIPEGYSVSREKKERFSLILESASTNQTSMYLCASISGGSNEKLFFGSGTQLSVL.

By share of the sample, this clonotype is medium-sized. This beta chain is off target for a library built for alpha chains, so its abundance means little. The chain couples TRBV6-2 or TRBV6-3 to TRBJ2-7; 8 bases fit TRBD1. V lost 6 bases to trimming and J lost 0 bases; unmatched junction nucleotides: 13. Germline loops: CDR1 MNHEY, CDR2 SVGEGT. This CDR3 comprises 17 residues. This CDR3 reads CASSHPLWTGSSYEQYF. In DNA, the CDR3 is TGTGCCAGCAGCCACCCCCTCTGGACAGGGAGCTCCTACGAGCAGTACTTC.

Concerning this clonotype itself: This beta chain represents an off-target read in a library built for alpha chains; its size is of limited meaning. This rearrangement joins TRBV5-6 to TRBJ2-5, with TRBD1 matching over 10 bases. This CDR3 has 14 residues. V trimming: 4 bases; J trimming: 5 bases; junction bases outside the gene matches: 5. Per germline, CDR1 SGHDT and CDR2 YYEEEE. As DNA, the CDR3 is TGTGCCAGCAGCCTGACAGGGGGCGAGGAGACCCAGTACTTC. The encoded protein is CASSLTGGEETQYF.

This clonotype was found many times. The size of this beta chain means little, since it is a stray read in a library made for alpha chains. The J gene is TRBJ2-2, the V gene TRBV7-2; TRBD1 is a possible D gene (6 bases). The CDR3 covers 14 residues. Between the trimmed V and J ends, which lost 5 bases and 3 bases, there was a span of 10 bases. Germline-derived CDR1 and CDR2 are SGHTA and FQGNSA. This CDR3 reads CASSPRQDTGELFF. As DNA, the CDR3 is TGTGCCAGCAGCCCGAGACAGGACACCGGGGAGCTGTTTTTT.

As concerns this clonotype: Since the library was made to target alpha chains, this beta chain is a stray read and its abundance is not meaningful. The genes are TRBV7-2 and TRBJ1-1; a possible D gene is TRBD1 (6 bases). The CDR3 length is 15 residues. Trimming removed 5 bases at V and 7 bases at J, with 20 bases between. CDR1 SGHTA and CDR2 FQGNSA come from the germline V gene. The CDR3 loop reads CASSRRGTEGGEAFF. CDR3 bases: TGTGCCAGCAGCCGCCGGGGGACCGAGGGGGGTGAAGCTTTCTTT.

There are many counts of this clonotype. This beta chain is a stray read from a library made for alpha chains; its abundance is not meaningful. The chain is built from TRBV6-6 and TRBJ2-6; D is possibly TRBD2 (5 bases). CDR1 and CDR2 (germline): MNHNY, SVGAGI (reference sequence). The CDR3 sequence is 15 residues long. The ends were cut back, 2 bases at V and 3 bases at J, with 8 bases in the middle. The CDR3 DNA reads TGTGCCAGCAGTTACGGGAGTGGTGGGGCCAACGTCCTGACTTTC. Encoded protein: CASSYGSGGANVLTF.

This clonotype is labeled as medium-sized. In a library made to pick up alpha chains, this beta chain is a stray read with a size that means little. The gene calls are TRBV4-1 and TRBJ2-1; D not certain. V dropped 4 bases and J dropped 0 bases, with 16 bases sitting between them. This CDR3 is built from 17 residues. Per the germline V gene, CDR1 is MGHRA and CDR2 is YSYEKL. CDR3 DNA: TGCGCCAGCAGCCTACAGACCCTTCCTAGCTCCTACAATGAGCAGTTCTTC. It encodes CASSLQTLPSSYNEQFF.

By its share, this clonotype is medium-sized. The library was built for alpha chains, so this beta chain is an off-target read and its size means little. The CDR3 nucleotides read TGTGCCAGCAGCCCGACTAGCGCCCGAACAGATACGCAGTATTTT. The encoded protein is CASSPTSARTDTQYF. V and J are TRBV7-9 and TRBJ2-3, with 8 bases identical to TRBD2. J gave up 3 bases and V 5 bases, and 7 bases lay outside the gene matches. The CDR3 covers 15 residues. The germline gives CDR1 SEHNR, CDR2 FQNEAQ (reference sequence).

This clonotype is medium-sized by share. This beta chain came through as a stray read in a library set up for alpha chains, and its size says little. The V gene is TRBV7-2, the J gene TRBJ2-3; 9 bases match TRBD2. The CDR3 consists of 14 residues. V lost 3 bases to trimming and J lost 5 bases; unmatched junction nucleotides: 3. The germline V gene has CDR1 SGHTA and CDR2 FQGNSA. CDR3: CASSFLAGRDTQYF. CDR3 DNA: TGTGCCAGCAGCTTCCTAGCGGGAAGAGATACGCAGTATTTT.

This clonotype is medium-sized (0.01 to 0.1%) in the sample. Since it is a stray read in a library aimed at alpha chains, this beta chain has a size that is not meaningful. The J gene is TRBJ2-5, the V gene TRBV7-7; TRBD2 matches at 9 bases. The CDR3 extends over 15 amino acids. Looked up from germline, CDR1 is SSHAT and CDR2 is FNYEAQ (reference sequence). J gave up 5 bases and V 3 bases, and 7 bases lay outside the gene matches. This CDR3 is CASSFLLAGTETQYF. The CDR3 nucleotides are TGTGCCAGCAGCTTTTTGCTAGCGGGGACTGAGACCCAGTACTTC. Variable domain in full (rest from reference TRBV7-7 and TRBJ2-5): GAGVSQSPRYKVTKRGQDVTLRCDPISSHATLYWYQQALGQGPEFLTYFNYEAQPDKSGLPSDRFSAERPEGSISTLTIQRTEQRDSAMYRCASSFLLAGTETQYFGPGTRLLVL.

In regard to this clonotype: A clone one base away is much larger, so this may be a read error. This beta chain was picked up by a library intended for alpha chains and is off target, so its count carries little meaning. The J gene is TRBJ2-7, the V gene TRBV28; the D gene is possibly TRBD2 (5 bases). The CDR3 is 12 residues long. The germline V gene encodes CDR1 MDHEN and CDR2 SYDVKM. The CDR3, as DNA: TGTGCCATCGGACGGGGTACCTACGAGCATTACTTC. Amino acid sequence: CAIGRGTYEHYF.

This clonotype qualifies as medium-sized. This beta chain slipped into a library made for alpha chains as a stray read, so its size is not meaningful. V gene TRBV10-2 combines with J gene TRBJ1-2, with D tentatively TRBD1 (5 bases). CDR1 WSHSY and CDR2 SAAADI come from the germline V gene. The V end lost 3 bases, the J end lost 0 bases, and 11 bases lay between the germline ends. CDR3 length: 15 residues. The CDR3 reads CASSDRRGANYGYTF. CDR3 sequence (DNA): TGCGCCAGCAGTGACCGGAGAGGGGCTAACTATGGCTACACCTTC.

By share, this clonotype ranks as medium-sized. Since the library was made to target alpha chains, this beta chain is a stray read and its abundance is not meaningful. This chain connects TRBV12-3 or TRBV12-4 to TRBJ1-4; D gene ambiguous. Trimming cost V 1 base and J 0 bases, with 6 bases left between them. The CDR3 covers 15 residues. The CDR3 DNA reads as TGTGCCAGCAGTTTAGATTATGCAACTAATGAAAAACTGTTTTTT. Translating gives CASSLDYATNEKLFF.

This clonotype is medium-sized (0.01 to 0.1%) in the sample. This beta chain is an off-target read within a library intended for alpha chains, so its frequency means little. This chain joins TRBV6-5 and TRBJ2-1; D gene unclear. In germline, CDR1 is MNHEY, CDR2 SVGAGI. This CDR3 has 13 residues. Trimming took 5 bases from V and 2 from J, leaving 7 bases between them. CDR3 sequence (DNA): TGTGCCAGCAGTCTGGGTGCCTACAATGAGCAGTTCTTC. Its protein is CASSLGAYNEQFF.

Relative to its sample, this clonotype is medium-sized. This beta chain was picked up by a library intended for alpha chains and is off target, so its count carries little meaning. This rearrangement joins TRBV10-1 to TRBJ1-6; D gene uncertain. Germline lookup yields CDR1 WNHNN and CDR2 SYGVQD (reference sequence). V shed 3 bases and J shed 6 bases, with 9 bases lying between them. There are 14 residues in the CDR3. CDR3 nucleotide sequence: TGCGCCAGCAGTGACCGGGCCGCTAATTCACCCCTCCACTTT. This codes for CASSDRAANSPLHF.

As for this clonotype: This beta chain appears as a stray read in a library generated for alpha chains; its size is not informative. The rearrangement joins TRBV6-5 to TRBJ2-2, with D possibly TRBD2 on 7 matching bases. The CDR3 is made up of 16 amino acids. Germline loops: CDR1 MNHEY, CDR2 SVGAGI. V dropped 5 bases and J dropped 0 bases, with 13 bases sitting between them. In DNA, the CDR3 is TGTGCCAGCAGTGCGGACAGCGGGGCGAACACCGGGGAGCTGTTTTTT. Translation: CASSADSGANTGELFF.

This clonotype is categorized as medium-sized. The library was prepared for alpha chains; this beta chain is a stray read, so its frequency means little. The rearrangement links TRBV2 to TRBJ2-1; TRBD2 matches at 7 bases. The V segment lost 4 bases and the J segment 9 bases; nucleotides outside the gene matches: 15. This CDR3 is built from 16 residues. Germline loops: CDR1 SNHLY, CDR2 FYNNEI. This CDR3 reads CASSGEGTNSYREQFF. DNA for the CDR3: TGTGCCAGCAGTGGAGAAGGGACTAATTCTTATCGTGAGCAGTTCTTC.

This clonotype was found many times. The library was built for alpha chains, so this beta chain is an off-target read and its size means little. The J gene is TRBJ1-6, the V gene TRBV29-1, with 7 bases aligning to TRBD1. This CDR3 contains 14 residues. The trim removed 6 bases at V and 8 bases at J, leaving 10 bases unmatched. Looked up from germline, CDR1 is SQVTM and CDR2 is ANQGSEA. The CDR3 sequence is CSVRTGATDSPLHF. CDR3 nucleotide sequence: TGCAGCGTCCGGACAGGAGCGACGGATTCACCCCTCCACTTT.

Judged by abundance, this clonotype is medium-sized (0.01 to 0.1%). This beta chain is an unintended read in a library built for alpha chains; its size means little. The rearrangement uses TRBV20-1 and TRBJ2-1; D is perhaps TRBD1 (5 bases). CDR3 length equals 14 residues. Germline CDR1 and CDR2: DFQATT and SNEGSKA (reference sequence). V lost 6 bases and J lost 7, with 19 bases in between. DNA of the CDR3: TGCAGTGCACCAGACAGCCGAGGAAGGAATGAGCAGTTCTTC. It specifies CSAPDSRGRNEQFF.

By share, this clonotype counts as medium-sized. The library was built for alpha chains, so this beta chain is an off-target read and its size means little. The V gene is TRBV20-1, the J gene TRBJ2-5; 7 bases map to TRBD1. V shed 5 bases and J 1 base; nucleotides not matched to a gene: 10. Germline V gene sequence: CDR1 DFQATT, CDR2 SNEGSKA (reference sequence). This CDR3 has 15 amino acids. This CDR3 reads CSAGPNRGSQETQYF. For the CDR3, the DNA is TGCAGTGCTGGGCCGAACAGGGGCTCCCAAGAGACCCAGTACTTC.